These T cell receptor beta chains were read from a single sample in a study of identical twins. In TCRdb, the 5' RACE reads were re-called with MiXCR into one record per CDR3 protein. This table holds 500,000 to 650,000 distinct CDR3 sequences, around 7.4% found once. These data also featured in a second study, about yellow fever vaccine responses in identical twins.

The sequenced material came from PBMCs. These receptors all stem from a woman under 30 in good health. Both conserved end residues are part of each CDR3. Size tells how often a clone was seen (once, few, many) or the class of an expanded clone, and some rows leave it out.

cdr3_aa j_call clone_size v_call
CAISDPGQEPTYEQYF TRBJ2-7 few TRBV10-3
CASSVAKDNPNTEAFF TRBJ1-1 . TRBV9
CASSPAGLAGGGRQFF TRBJ2-1 many TRBV7-7
CSAIQTYASSGQETQYF TRBJ2-5 . TRBV20-1
CASSSLTGGTYEQYF TRBJ2-7 many TRBV6-5
CASSLYSGTGEQYF TRBJ2-7 . TRBV7-3
CASSPGHLQFF . . TRBV28
CASSQGVTRETQYF TRBJ2-5 many TRBV3-1
CASSLVRGEKLFF TRBJ1-4 many TRBV13
CASSQGWTSNEQFF TRBJ2-1 . TRBV14
CSAATGGASNSYNEQFF TRBJ2-1 . TRBV20-1
CASRPYPGSYNEQFF TRBJ2-1 . TRBV4-1
CASSRTGGAGYNSPLHF TRBJ1-6 . TRBV4-2
CASSRQGAGGYNEQFF TRBJ2-1 once TRBV6-1
CAIMKAGDNYGYTF TRBJ1-2 many TRBV10-3
CSVDVRLGLGYNEQFF TRBJ2-1 many TRBV29-1
CASRPMHGQNTEAFF TRBJ1-1 many TRBV25-1
CSASGGVGNQPQHF TRBJ1-5 . TRBV20-1
CASSSRDSPNQPQHF TRBJ1-5 many TRBV28
CASSSGLGSNEQFF TRBJ2-1 few TRBV5-1
CASSLGLWSTDTQYF TRBJ2-3 many TRBV12-3/TRBV12-4
CSVELSAGGWGEQFF TRBJ2-1 few TRBV29-1
CSVSGGANNEQFF TRBJ2-1 . TRBV29-1
CASSEPFLGENYGYTF TRBJ1-2 many TRBV6-1
CASSSVAIQETQYF TRBJ2-5 many TRBV7-9
CSARAGTSTDNEQFF TRBJ2-1 many TRBV20-1
CASSPPIYRDTGELFF TRBJ2-2 . TRBV18